This T cell receptor (beta chain) was identified in a study of CD8 T cells in Susac syndrome. Study-wide results and caveats: The study conceded that its TCR sequencing and HLA analysis involved relatively few individuals.

After extraction with the RNeasy kit, about 0.5 to 1 ug of the RNA was reverse transcribed using random hexamers. TCRdb reanalysed the immunoSEQ multiplex PCR reads using MiXCR and keeps one entry per CDR3 protein. The sample has 250,000 to 300,000 distinct CDR3 sequences; 85% are singletons. This clonotype has just one count. The target antigen is unknown. CDR3 length: 15 residues. Losses at the gene ends were 6 bases for V and 0 bases for J; bases not matched to a gene: 6. Germline V gene lookup returns CDR1 ENHRY and CDR2 SYGVKD. The clonotype was recovered from a human donor with multiple sclerosis. The sample was CD8+ T cells from PBMCs. The V and J genes are TRBV10-3 and TRBJ2-7; 9 nucleotides agree with TRBD2. This CDR3 is CAISPGLAPSYEQYF. The CDR3 DNA reads as TGTGCCATCAGCCCGGGACTAGCCCCCTCCTACGAGCAGTACTTC.